This T cell receptor beta chain was identified in a study of T cells expressing NK-cell markers. Study details: HCMV seropositivity characterized most of the eight sequenced donors, and seronegativity one. Findings of the study overall: A range of 1.0-7.0% of CD8+ T cells consisted of dominant NKG2C+ clonotypes in six donors.

Libraries used 5'RACE template switching adding universal primer site and UMIs. TCRdb reprocessed the 5' RACE reads and stores each CDR3 protein as one record, lacking DNA. The sample's table shows about 390,000 distinct CDR3 sequences. This CDR3 contains 16 residues. CDR1 and CDR2 from the germline V gene are SGHDN and FVKESK. Comments on this clonotype: What it binds is unknown.

The TCR comes from a woman between 50 and 59 years old in good health. Sequences were obtained from blood T cells: a sorted CD56 or NKG2C T cell subset, CD4+ or CD8+ T cells, or bulk PBMC T cells (not recorded which). The J gene is TRBJ2-2, the V gene TRBV14; TCRdb's assignment of TRBD2 cannot be checked, as there is no DNA. CDR3 in amino acids: CASSPGVAVYTGELFF.